This is a list of T cell receptor beta chains from one sample in a study of T cells after yellow fever vaccination. TCRdb re-called the 5' RACE reads with MiXCR, one entry per CDR3 protein. The table includes about 510,000 distinct CDR3 sequences, 21% detected once. This material consisted of PBMCs, taken less than 25 days after the first yellow fever vaccination. All receptors come from a man younger than 30 who received the YFV17D yellow fever vaccine. Each CDR3 is given with its conserved first and last residue. D genes are given only for firm matches. Clone size appears in some rows only: once, few, many, or a class for an expanded clone.

>TRBJ1-1|-|TRBV4-2|once
CASSQENVEAFF
TGTGCCAGCAGCCAAGAAAACGTCGAGGCTTTCTTT
>TRBJ1-1|TRBD1|TRBV5-1|-
CASSRRQGNTEAFF
TGCGCCAGCAGCCGGAGACAGGGGAACACTGAAGCTTTCTTT
>TRBJ1-1|-|TRBV27|few
CASSLAFRSYHTEAFF
TGTGCCAGCAGTTTGGCCTTTCGTTCGTACCACACTGAAGCTTTCTTT
>TRBJ1-2|TRBD1|TRBV6-5|few
CASRYRRQGGYGYTF
TGTGCCAGCAGATACCGCCGACAGGGGGGCTATGGCTACACCTTC
>TRBJ1-2|-|TRBV7-9|-
CASSLGPSNYGYTF
TGTGCCAGCAGCTTAGGGCCGTCTAACTATGGCTACACCTTC
>TRBJ1-1|TRBD1|TRBV7-9|-
CAGTVFGTEAFF
TGTGCCGGGACAGTATTCGGCACTGAAGCTTTCTTT
>TRBJ1-1|-|TRBV29-1|many
CSVGTGWGMNTEAFF
TGCAGCGTAGGAACAGGTTGGGGCATGAACACTGAAGCTTTCTTT
>TRBJ2-1|-|TRBV4-3|-
CASSQGTGYEQFF
TGCGCCAGCAGCCAAGGAACAGGTTATGAGCAGTTCTTC
>TRBJ2-4|-|TRBV7-9|few
CASQGTNQNIQYF
TGTGCCAGCCAGGGGACAAACCAAAACATTCAGTACTTC
>TRBJ1-5|-|TRBV6-1|-
CASSEEGGEPQHF
TGTGCCAGCAGTGAAGAAGGGGGAGAGCCCCAGCATTTT
>TRBJ2-2|-|TRBV7-6|few
CASSLPRAGANTGELFF
TGTGCCAGCAGCCTCCCCAGGGCAGGGGCGAACACCGGGGAGCTGTTTTTT
>TRBJ1-6|-|TRBV7-3|-
CASSLGPAGEGSPLHF
TGTGCCAGCAGCTTAGGCCCGGCAGGCGAGGGCTCACCCCTCCACTTT
>TRBJ1-2|TRBD1|TRBV30|-
CAWSLSGTGQYGYTF
TGTGCCTGGAGCCTGTCCGGGACAGGGCAGTATGGCTACACCTTC
>TRBJ2-1|TRBD2|TRBV11-1|-
CASTWTSGGTVNEQFF
TGTGCCAGCACCTGGACTAGCGGGGGGACGGTAAATGAGCAGTTCTTC
>TRBJ1-5|-|TRBV7-2|-
CASSSGYPGGNQPQHF
TGTGCCAGCAGCTCCGGCTATCCAGGGGGCAATCAGCCCCAGCATTTT
>TRBJ2-3|TRBD1|TRBV5-1|many
CASSTGEPTDTQYF
TGCGCCAGCAGCACAGGGGAACCCACAGATACGCAGTATTTT
>TRBJ1-3|-|TRBV5-1|-
CASSLGWSGDTIYF
TGCGCCAGCAGCTTGGGTTGGTCTGGGGACACCATATATTTT
>TRBJ2-3|TRBD2|TRBV20-1|-
CSSSPGGLTDTQYF
TGCAGTTCTTCCCCGGGGGGACTCACAGATACGCAGTATTTT